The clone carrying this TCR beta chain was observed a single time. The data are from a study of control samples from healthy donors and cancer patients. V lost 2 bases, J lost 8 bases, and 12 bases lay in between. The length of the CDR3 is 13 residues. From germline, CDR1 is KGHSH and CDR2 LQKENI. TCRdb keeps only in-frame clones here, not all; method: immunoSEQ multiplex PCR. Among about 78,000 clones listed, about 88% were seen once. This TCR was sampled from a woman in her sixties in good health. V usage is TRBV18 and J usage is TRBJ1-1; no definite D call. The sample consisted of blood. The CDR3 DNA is TGTGCCAGCTCACCAAACTTTGACCGGGAAGCTTTCTTT. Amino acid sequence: CASSPNFDREAFF.